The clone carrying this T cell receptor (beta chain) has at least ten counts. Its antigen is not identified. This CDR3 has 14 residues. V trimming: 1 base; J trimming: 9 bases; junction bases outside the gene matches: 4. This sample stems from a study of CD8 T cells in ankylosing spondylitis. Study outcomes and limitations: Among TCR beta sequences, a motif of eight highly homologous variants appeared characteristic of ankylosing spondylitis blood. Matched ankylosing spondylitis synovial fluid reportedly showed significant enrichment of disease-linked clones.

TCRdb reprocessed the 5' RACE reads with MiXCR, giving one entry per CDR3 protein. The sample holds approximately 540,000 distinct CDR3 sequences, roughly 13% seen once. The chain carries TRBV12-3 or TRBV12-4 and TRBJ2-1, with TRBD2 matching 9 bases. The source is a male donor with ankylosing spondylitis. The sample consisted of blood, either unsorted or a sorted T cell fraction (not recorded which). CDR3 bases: TGTGCCAGCAGTTTAGGTGCGGGAGGGGCTGAGCAGTTCTTC. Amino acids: CASSLGAGGAEQFF.